The clone carrying this T cell receptor beta chain was found a few times. The data belong to a study of CD8+CD57+ T cells in acquired aplastic anemia. Study background: The DNA of sorted CD4+ and CD8+ cells averaged 3.2 ug.

The V segment lost 10 bases and the J segment 1 base; nucleotides outside the gene matches: 3. This CDR3 comprises 13 residues. Germline V CDR1 and CDR2: MNHEY, SVGEGT. The template for TCR beta VDJ and CDR3 sequence profiling was genomic DNA. TCRdb called the reads again in MiXCR, with one record for every CDR3 protein. The repertoire includes around 79,000 distinct CDR3 sequences, about three quarters of them detected once, and 80% to 90% sits in the top ten. In patients chosen for sequencing, flow cytometry had shown CD8+CD57+ cell expansion. This receptor was taken from a human donor with aplastic anemia. The rearrangement uses TRBV6-2 or TRBV6-3 and TRBJ2-5, with 10 bases that match TRBD2. Sequenced: sorted CD4+, CD8+, or CD8+CD57+ T cells (not recorded which) from PBMCs. The CDR3 sequence: CAIGLAAQETQYF. The CDR3 DNA reads as TGTGCCATTGGACTAGCGGCCCAAGAGACCCAGTACTTC.